The 8 T cell receptor beta chains given below trace back to one sample, sequenced in a study of tumor and adjacent non-tumor tissue in lung cancer. This sample's RNA came from whole unsorted tissue. The library came from three nested PCR rounds adapted from ARM-PCR protocols. TCRdb re-called the multiplex PCR reads with MiXCR, one entry per CDR3 protein. The sample comprises approximately 100,000 distinct CDR3 sequences, roughly 80% of which are singletons, and around 37% rests with the top ten. Sequencing used lung tumor tissue. The receptors were sampled from an older woman with non-small cell lung cancer.

This chain connects TRBV28 to TRBJ2-3; D is possibly TRBD1 (7 bases). Looked up from germline, CDR1 is MDHEN and CDR2 is SYDVKM. The CDR3 loop spans 16 amino acids. V was clipped by 5 bases and J by 0 bases, with 15 bases between them. CDR3 region: CASSSRGARSTDTQYF. The DNA for the CDR3 is TGTGCCAGCAGTAGCAGGGGGGCGAGGAGCACAGATACGCAGTATTTT.

On this clonotype itself: One end of the junction varies from germline; a read error may be responsible. J is TRBJ1-2 and V is TRBV20-1, with D uncertain. The CDR3 totals 13 residues. Germline values: CDR1 DFQATT, CDR2 SNEGSKA (reference sequence). In DNA form, the CDR3 reads TGCAGTGCTAGTGTAAGGGAATCCTATGGCTATACCTTC. The encoded protein is CSASVRESYGYTF.

On this clonotype: The conserved phenylalanine or tryptophan is not found at the CDR3 terminus, so this likely reflects a read error. The chain links TRBV20-1 to TRBJ2-1, with TRBD2 as a possible D gene (5 bases). The J call is uncertain, as TRBJ2-7 better fits the DNA end. This CDR3 has 16 residues. Germline V lookup: CDR1 DFQATT, CDR2 SNEGSKA (reference sequence). The CDR3 reads CSARHGVHYSYNEQYL. The CDR3 coding sequence is TGCAGTGCTAGACACGGGGTTCACTACTCCTACAATGAGCAGTACTTA.

J is TRBJ2-1 and V is TRBV28; weak D call: TRBD2 (7 bases). Germline lookup yields CDR1 MDHEN and CDR2 SYDVKM. Deletions cut 11 bases from V and 8 bases from J, with 25 bases between. CDR3 size: 15 residues. CDR3 DNA sequence: TGTGCCGGAGCCGGGACTCGAGGGGGGGGGGATGAGCAGTTCTTC. The encoded protein is CAGAGTRGGGDEQFF. The full variable domain, in which reference TRBV28 and TRBJ2-1 provide the parts outside the CDR3, is DVKVTQSSRYLVKRTGEKVFLECVQDMDHENMFWYRQDPGLGLRLIYFSYDVKMKEKGDIPEGYSVSREKKERFSLILESASTNQTSMYLCAGAGTRGGGDEQFFGPGTRLTVL.

As regards this clonotype: A read error is possible here, since a much larger clone lies one base away. The V and J genes are TRBV5-6 and TRBJ2-1; tentatively, D is TRBD2 (7 bases). This CDR3 has 16 residues. The V end lost 4 bases, the J end lost 3 bases, and 17 bases lay between the germline ends. CDR1 and CDR2 (germline): SGHDT, YYEEEE. DNA for the CDR3: TGTGCCAGCAGCGAGGAGGGGGGGACTAACTACAATGAGCAGTTCTTC. This sequence encodes CASSEEGGTNYNEQFF.

This chain links TRBV11-2 with TRBJ2-2, with a weak D call TRBD2 (6 bases). V was cut by 8 bases and J by 1 base, with 26 bases left in between. The CDR3 runs to 19 residues. Germline CDR1 reads SGHAT; CDR2 reads FQNNGV. CDR3 nucleotide sequence: TGTGCCAGCCGGGGGTCGAGTGTGGGGCTGTTTTTGAACACCGGGGAGCTGTTTTTT. The encoded protein is CASRGSSVGLFLNTGELFF.

Comment on this clonotype: In this CDR3 the conserved last residue, phenylalanine or tryptophan, is missing, so a read error is likely. J is TRBJ2-3 and V is TRBV4-3, with D perhaps assigned TRBD1 or TRBD2 (5 bases each). This CDR3 comprises 15 residues. Germline CDR1 is LGHNA and CDR2 is YSLEER. Trimming shortened V by 1 base and J by 5 bases, and 13 bases separated the two germline ends. In DNA form, the CDR3 reads TGCGCCAGCAGCCAAGGGACGGTGAGGGGAGATACGCAGTATCTC. Its protein product is CASSQGTVRGDTQYL.

V usage is TRBV6-5 and J usage is TRBJ2-5; 9 bases map to TRBD2. The CDR3 spans 15 residues. Germline-derived CDR1 and CDR2 are MNHEY and SVGAGI. CDR3 in DNA: TGTATCAGCAATTACTCAGGGCGGGGGGGAGAGACCCAGTACTTC. Protein product: CISNYSGRGGETQYF.